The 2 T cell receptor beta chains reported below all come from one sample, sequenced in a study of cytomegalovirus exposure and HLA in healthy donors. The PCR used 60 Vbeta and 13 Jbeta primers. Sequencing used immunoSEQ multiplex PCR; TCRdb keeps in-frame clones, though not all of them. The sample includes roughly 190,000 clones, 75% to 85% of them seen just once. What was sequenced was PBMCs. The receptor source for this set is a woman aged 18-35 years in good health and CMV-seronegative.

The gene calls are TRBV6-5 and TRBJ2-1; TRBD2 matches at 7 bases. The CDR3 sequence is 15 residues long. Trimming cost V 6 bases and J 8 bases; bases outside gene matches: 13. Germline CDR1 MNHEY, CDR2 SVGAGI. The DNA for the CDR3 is TGTGCCAGCAGACCCTTTGGGGGGGATTTGGATGAGCAGTTCTTC. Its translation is CASRPFGGDLDEQFF.

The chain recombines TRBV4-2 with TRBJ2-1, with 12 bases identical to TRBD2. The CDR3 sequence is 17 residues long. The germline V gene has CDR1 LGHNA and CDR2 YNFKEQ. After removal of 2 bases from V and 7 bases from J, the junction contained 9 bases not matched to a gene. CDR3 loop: CASSQSRGLAGGNEQFF. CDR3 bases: TGTGCCAGCAGCCAATCCCGTGGCCTAGCGGGAGGGAATGAGCAGTTCTTC.